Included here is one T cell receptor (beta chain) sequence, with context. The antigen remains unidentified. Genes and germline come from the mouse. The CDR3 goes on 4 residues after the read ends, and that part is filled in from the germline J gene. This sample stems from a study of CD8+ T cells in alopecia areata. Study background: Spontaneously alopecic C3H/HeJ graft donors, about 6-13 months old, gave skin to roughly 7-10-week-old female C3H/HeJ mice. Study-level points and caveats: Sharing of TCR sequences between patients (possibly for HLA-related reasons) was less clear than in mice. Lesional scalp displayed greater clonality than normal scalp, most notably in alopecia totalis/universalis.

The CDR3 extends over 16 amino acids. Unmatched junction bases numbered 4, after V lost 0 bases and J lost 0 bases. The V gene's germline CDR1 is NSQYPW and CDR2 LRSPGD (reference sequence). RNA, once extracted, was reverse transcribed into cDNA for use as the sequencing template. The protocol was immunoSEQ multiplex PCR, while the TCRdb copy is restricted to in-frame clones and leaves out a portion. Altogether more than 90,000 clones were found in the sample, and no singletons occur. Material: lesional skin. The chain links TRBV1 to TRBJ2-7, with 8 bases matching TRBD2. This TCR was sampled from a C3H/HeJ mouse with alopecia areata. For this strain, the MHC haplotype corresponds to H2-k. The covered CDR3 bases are TGCACCTGCAGTGCAGAGACTGGGGATAGCTCCTAT. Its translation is CTCSAETGDSSY. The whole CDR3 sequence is CTCSAETGDSSYEQYF. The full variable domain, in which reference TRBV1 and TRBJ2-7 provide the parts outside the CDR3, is VTLLEQNPRWRLVPRGQAVNLRCILKNSQYPWMSWYQQDLQKQLQWLFTLRSPGDKEVKSLPGADYLATRVTDTELRLQVANMSQGRTLYCTCSAETGDSSYEQYFGPGTRLTVL.